The 13 T cell receptor beta chains below all came from one sample that was sequenced in a study of T cell changes during pregnancy in multiple sclerosis. The method was immunoSEQ multiplex PCR; TCRdb's version includes in-frame clones alone and lacks a portion of them. The sample yields some 60,000 clones, around nine tenths seen once. This specimen was CD4+ T cells from peripheral blood mononuclear cells, taken in the third trimester of pregnancy. The receptors stem from a female donor with multiple sclerosis, enrolled in a pregnancy study.

In its sample, this clone was seen once. The chain carries TRBV27 and TRBJ2-1; 8 positions agree with TRBD2. CDR3 size: 15 residues. Per germline, CDR1 MNHEY and CDR2 SMNVEV (reference sequence). Unmatched junction bases numbered 7, after V lost 4 bases and J lost 5 bases. CDR3 residues: CASSSPGTRDNEQFF. CDR3 coding DNA: TGTGCCAGCAGTTCCCCCGGGACTAGAGACAATGAGCAGTTCTTC.

This clone appeared once. The gene calls are TRBV7-2 and TRBJ2-3, with D uncertain. This CDR3 contains 13 residues. Germline values: CDR1 SGHTA, CDR2 FQGNSA. V dropped 3 bases and J dropped 5 bases, with 9 bases sitting between them. The CDR3 here is CASSFLPGDTQYF. CDR3 bases: TGTGCCAGCAGCTTCTTGCCCGGAGATACGCAGTATTTT.

The chain employs TRBV10-3 and TRBJ1-2, with TRBD1 identical over 12 bases. V lost 5 bases and J lost 0; bases outside the gene matches: 7. Per germline, CDR1 ENHRY and CDR2 SYGVKD. CDR3 length: 17 residues. The CDR3 is CAISPGTGGTPNYGYTF. The CDR3 nucleotides are TGTGCCATCAGTCCCGGGACAGGGGGCACCCCTAACTATGGCTACACCTTC.

V gene TRBV9 combines with J gene TRBJ2-7; tentative D call: TRBD1 (6 bases). Germline V gene data show CDR1 as SGDLS and CDR2 as YYNGEE. This CDR3 region has 15 residues. Trimming cost V 3 bases and J 3 bases, with 16 bases left between them. CDR3 sequence (DNA): TGTGCCAGCAGCGCGGGAAGAGACAGGTTCTACGAGCAGTACTTC. This gives the protein CASSAGRDRFYEQYF. Full variable domain (remainder filled in from reference TRBV9 and TRBJ2-7): DSGVTQTPKHLITATGQRVTLRCSPRSGDLSVYWYQQSLDQGLQFLIQYYNGEERAKGNILERFSAQQFPDLHSELNLSSLELGDSALYFCASSAGRDRFYEQYFGPGTRLTVT.

This clone was found once. The chain employs TRBV10-3 and TRBJ1-2, with D maybe TRBD1 (5 bases). The V gene's germline CDR1 is ENHRY and CDR2 SYGVKD. With 6 bases removed from V and 8 bases from J, the gap between germline ends came to 37 bases. The CDR3 length is 20 residues. CDR3 loop: CAIRKDDRGTTGKGETGYTF. The CDR3 bases are TGTGCCATCAGGAAAGATGACCGCGGGACGACGGGGAAAGGTGAGACCGGCTACACCTTC.

This chain uses TRBV28 with TRBJ2-3; D uncertain. V dropped 3 bases and J dropped 6 bases, with 7 bases sitting between them. CDR1 is MDHEN and CDR2 is SYDVKM in the germline V gene. The CDR3 has 12 residues. The CDR3 here is CASSFKFDTQYF. In DNA, the CDR3 is TGTGCCAGCAGTTTTAAATTCGATACGCAGTATTTT.

The chain employs TRBV7-8 and TRBJ1-4, with a possible D match to TRBD1 (5 bases). Germline V lookup: CDR1 SGHVS, CDR2 FQNEAQ. The CDR3 runs 13 residues. Trimming left V 6 bases short and J 8 bases short, with 13 bases between. As DNA, the CDR3 is TGTGCCAGCAGTGCATGGGGGGAGGAAAAACTGTTTTTT. Amino acid sequence: CASSAWGEEKLFF.

The CDR3 region is CASSRTFDRESQPQHF. CDR3 nucleotide sequence: TGTGCCAGCAGCCGAACCTTCGACAGGGAGAGTCAGCCCCAGCATTTT. The V gene is TRBV27, the J gene TRBJ1-5; 7 nucleotides line up with TRBD1. With V trimmed by 6 bases and J by 6 bases, 14 bases remained unmatched. This CDR3 has 16 amino acids. Germline V gives CDR1 MNHEY, CDR2 SMNVEV (reference sequence).

This sequence joins TRBV27 and TRBJ1-2; possible D gene TRBD1, 6 bases. Trimming shortened V by 6 bases and J by 4 bases, and 21 bases separated the two germline ends. Germline loops: CDR1 MNHEY, CDR2 SMNVEV (reference sequence). The CDR3 has 16 residues. The CDR3 DNA reads as TGTGCCAGCAGAACGGATCGGGGGGCGCGAAGCTATGGCTACACCTTC. This sequence encodes CASRTDRGARSYGYTF.

DNA for the CDR3: TGTGCCTGGACAGGACTAGCGGCCCTTGGCACCGGGGAGCTGTTTTTT. Translated: CAWTGLAALGTGELFF. The chain carries TRBV30 and TRBJ2-2; 10 nucleotides match TRBD2. CDR1 and CDR2 from the germline V gene are GTSNPN and SVGIG (reference sequence). The length of the CDR3 is 16 residues. V gave up 4 bases and J gave up 4 bases; unmatched junction bases: 9.

This clone was counted a few times. The chain recombines TRBV19 with TRBJ1-5, with D perhaps matching TRBD1 (6 bases). The CDR3 totals 16 residues. Looked up from germline, CDR1 is LNHDA and CDR2 is SQIVND (reference sequence). V was clipped by 5 bases and J by 5 bases, with 19 bases between them. The CDR3 region is CASSQLFSGVDQPQHF. For the CDR3, the DNA is TGTGCCAGTAGTCAACTATTTTCAGGGGTGGATCAGCCCCAGCATTTT.

The chain has TRBV18 and TRBJ1-5; TRBD1 matches at 7 bases. This CDR3 region has 15 residues. Germline assignment: CDR1 KGHSH and CDR2 LQKENI. After removal of 3 bases from V and 5 bases from J, the junction contained 7 bases not matched to a gene. For the CDR3, the DNA is TGTGCCAGCTCACCGTTTAGGCAGGGGGATCAGCCCCAGCATTTT. Amino acid sequence: CASSPFRQGDQPQHF.

The chain carries TRBV7-6 and TRBJ1-1, with D possibly TRBD1 on 6 matching bases. Trimming stripped 6 bases from V and 4 bases from J, with 18 bases between. Per germline, CDR1 SGHVS and CDR2 FNYEAQ. The CDR3 totals 15 residues. CDR3 amino acids: CASSSRETGFTEAFF. The CDR3 nucleotides are TGTGCCAGCAGTTCTCGGGAAACAGGGTTCACTGAAGCTTTCTTT.